The 14 T cell receptor beta chains reported below all come from one sample, sequenced in a study of vaccination and CD4 T cells after COVID-19. Cultured CD4+ T cell DNA underwent sequencing with the Oncomine TCR Beta short-read assay. TCRdb re-called the PCR reads through MiXCR, storing one row per CDR3 protein. The profile shows around 5,000 distinct CDR3 sequences, 48% of them singletons. What these receptors recognize is not known. Treatment defined: approximately nine-day PBMC culture with coronavirus spike peptide pools or control peptides (ViraFEST assay). The sample consisted of CD4+ T cells from blood, cultured in vitro. The source is a human donor who had recovered from COVID-19.

This clonotype appeared a few times. This chain's CDR3 is CASSLALTAVAGELFF. DNA of the CDR3: TGTGCCAGCAGCTTAGCGCTTACGGCCGTGGCCGGGGAGCTGTTTTTT. The rearrangement links TRBV7-2 to TRBJ2-2; no definite D call. Germline V gene lookup returns CDR1 SGHTA and CDR2 FQGNSA. The CDR3 totals 16 residues. The germline V and J ends were trimmed by 0 bases and 6 bases, with 14 bases remaining between them.

The rearrangement joins TRBV20-1 to TRBJ1-2; no reliable D call. Germline V CDR1 and CDR2: DFQATT, SNEGSKA (reference sequence). The CDR3 runs 13 residues. The ends were cut back, 1 base at V and 2 bases at J, with 8 bases in the middle. The CDR3 region is CSARVARNYGYTF. The CDR3, as DNA: TGCAGTGCTAGAGTGGCCAGGAACTATGGCTACACCTTC.

This clonotype was seen only a few times. J is TRBJ1-5 and V is TRBV19, with D unclear. The CDR3 is 13 amino acids. Deletions cut 5 bases from V and 3 bases from J, with 8 bases between. CDR1 and CDR2 from the germline V gene are LNHDA and SQIVND (reference sequence). CDR3: CASSGVHNQPQHF. The CDR3 bases are TGTGCCAGTAGTGGAGTCCACAATCAGCCCCAGCATTTT.

This clonotype was observed a handful of times. V gene TRBV27 combines with J gene TRBJ2-2; D ambiguous. CDR1 and CDR2 from the germline V gene are MNHEY and SMNVEV (reference sequence). CDR3 length: 16 amino acids. V lost 6 bases to trimming and J lost 1 base, with 15 bases between them. The CDR3 loop is CASRPPPSKNTGELFF. The CDR3 DNA reads as TGTGCCAGCAGGCCCCCGCCGTCCAAGAACACCGGGGAGCTGTTTTTT.

A few counts support this clonotype. The chain combines TRBV10-3 with TRBJ2-7; D is perhaps TRBD1 (6 bases). Trimming removed 2 bases from V and 2 bases from J, with 19 bases in between. The CDR3 extends over 17 amino acids. Germline V gives CDR1 ENHRY, CDR2 SYGVKD. CDR3 residues: CAISETPGTHLPYEQYF. CDR3 nucleotide sequence: TGTGCCATCAGTGAGACGCCCGGGACACATTTACCCTACGAGCAGTACTTC.

This sequence joins TRBV6-1 and TRBJ1-1; D might be TRBD1 (6 bases). Deletions cut 8 bases from V and 1 base from J, with 17 bases between. The CDR3 contains 15 residues. Germline V gene lookup returns CDR1 MNHNS and CDR2 SASEGT. CDR3 nucleotide sequence: TGTGCCAGCGTAGGCCACCAGACAGGGAACACTGAAGCTTTCTTT. Encoded protein: CASVGHQTGNTEAFF.

This clonotype has more than one count but fewer than ten. V gene TRBV6-2 or TRBV6-3 combines with J gene TRBJ1-5, with a possible D match to TRBD1 (6 bases). Between the trimmed V and J ends, which lost 2 bases and 6 bases, there was a span of 14 bases. CDR1 and CDR2 (germline): MNHEY, SVGEGT. The CDR3 length is 15 residues. DNA of the CDR3: TGTGCCAGCAGTTACGGGGGGCCGGGGGGTCAGCCCCAGCATTTT. It specifies CASSYGGPGGQPQHF.

This sequence joins TRBV7-9 and TRBJ2-2, with D hard to call. CDR1 and CDR2 (germline): SEHNR, FQNEAQ (reference sequence). V was pared by 5 bases and J by 6 bases, with 19 bases between. This CDR3 contains 16 residues. The CDR3 loop reads CASSKWAYGSPGELFF. The CDR3 coding sequence is TGTGCCAGCAGCAAATGGGCGTACGGGTCCCCCGGGGAGCTGTTTTTT.

A few counts support this clonotype. This rearrangement joins TRBV2 to TRBJ1-2; TRBD1 matches at 7 bases. The CDR3 has 13 residues. The V segment lost 5 bases and the J segment 5 bases; nucleotides outside the gene matches: 5. The germline V gene has CDR1 SNHLY and CDR2 FYNNEI. The CDR3 loop is CASSKHRGYGYTF. The CDR3 DNA is TGTGCCAGCAGTAAGCACAGGGGTTATGGCTACACCTTC.

The V and J genes are TRBV20-1 and TRBJ1-2, with D hard to call. The CDR3 is 12 residues long. Trimming removed 6 bases at V and 4 bases at J, with 12 bases between. Germline values: CDR1 DFQATT, CDR2 SNEGSKA (reference sequence). CDR3 in amino acids: CSARIQVYGYTF. The CDR3 DNA reads TGCAGTGCCAGGATCCAAGTCTATGGCTACACCTTC.

The sample holds a few counts of this clonotype. The chain joins TRBV10-3 to TRBJ1-2; 7 positions agree with TRBD1. Per the germline V gene, CDR1 is ENHRY and CDR2 is SYGVKD. V lost 4 bases and J lost 0; bases outside the gene matches: 8. This CDR3 comprises 16 residues. This CDR3 reads CAISAQGEIANYGYTF. CDR3 nucleotides: TGTGCCATCAGTGCCCAGGGGGAGATTGCTAACTATGGCTACACCTTC.

CDR3 sequence: CASSEENGGYGYTF. The CDR3 DNA reads as TGTGCCAGCAGTGAAGAAAATGGGGGCTATGGCTACACCTTC. The chain links TRBV2 to TRBJ1-2, with D maybe TRBD1 (5 bases). The V gene's germline CDR1 is SNHLY and CDR2 FYNNEI. The CDR3 has 14 amino acids. Between the trimmed V and J ends, which lost 1 base and 4 bases, there was a span of 10 bases.

The V and J genes are TRBV15 and TRBJ2-5; 8 positions agree with TRBD2. The CDR3 has 15 residues. The trim removed 8 bases at V and 5 bases at J, leaving 13 bases unmatched. Germline V gene lookup returns CDR1 LNHNV and CDR2 YYDKDF (reference sequence). The CDR3 is CATSWGPGGAETQYF. CDR3 DNA: TGTGCCACCTCATGGGGACCCGGGGGGGCCGAGACCCAGTACTTC.

The chain recombines TRBV24-1 with TRBJ1-2, with TRBD1 matching 9 bases. This CDR3 contains 16 residues. With V trimmed by 1 base and J by 0 bases, 2 bases remained unmatched. Germline V gene lookup returns CDR1 KGHDR and CDR2 SFDVKD. The CDR3 coding sequence is TGTGCCACCAGTGATTTTCGACAGGGGGCTAACTATGGCTACACCTTC. Translated: CATSDFRQGANYGYTF.